Listed below are T cell receptor beta chains from one sample, sequenced in a study of T cell clones after liver transplantation. Data came from immunoSEQ multiplex PCR; TCRdb stores just in-frame clones and leaves some out. Here the sample spans under 10,000 clones, 80% being singletons. The sample consisted of CD8+ T cells from blood, taken before liver transplant. These receptors all come from a human donor who received a liver transplant. Both conserved end residues are part of each CDR3. Fields, in order: CDR3 DNA, CDR3 protein, V gene, J gene, clone size, D gene. D genes are given only for firm matches. Some rows have no size entry. The others give once, few or many, or a class for an expanded clone.

TGCGCCAGCAGTGACTTAGCCAGAGTAGTCCAAGATGAGCAGTTCTTC	CASSDLARVVQDEQFF	TRBV10-2	TRBJ2-1	few	-
TGCGCCAGCAGCAGGGGACAGGGGCTTTACGAGCAGTACTTC	CASSRGQGLYEQYF	TRBV5-1	TRBJ2-7	-	TRBD1
TGTGCCAGCAGCCAAACCAGGGGGCTCTTGGACGAGCAGTACTTC	CASSQTRGLLDEQYF	TRBV4-2	TRBJ2-7	few	TRBD1
TGTGCCAGCTCACCCCTAAGCGCTGGAACAGATACGCAGTATTTT	CASSPLSAGTDTQYF	TRBV18	TRBJ2-3	-	-
TGTGCCAGCAGCTTAGGCCGAAGGGACACCGGCACAGATACGCAGTATTTT	CASSLGRRDTGTDTQYF	TRBV13	TRBJ2-3	-	-
TGTGCCAGCAGTTTATATACAGGGCGGGACGAGCAGTACTTC	CASSLYTGRDEQYF	TRBV27	TRBJ2-7	once	-
TGTGCCAGCAGCCGGGACAGATACAATGAGCAGTTCTTC	CASSRDRYNEQFF	TRBV7-3	TRBJ2-1	once	TRBD1
TGTGCCAGCAGTGACTCGATGGCTAGCGGGGCAGATACGCAGTATTTT	CASSDSMASGADTQYF	TRBV6-4	TRBJ2-3	-	TRBD2
TGTGCCAGCAGTTACTCGGGGCTCTCCTACGAGCAGTACTTC	CASSYSGLSYEQYF	TRBV6-5	TRBJ2-7	-	-
TGTGCCGCATCACTAGCGGGGGACTACAATGAGCAGTTCTTC	CAASLAGDYNEQFF	TRBV27	TRBJ2-1	-	TRBD2
TGTGCCAGCAGTTTAGAAGGCGGGACAGGTGGTAATGTGGAGGAAAAACTGTTTTTT	CASSLEGGTGGNVEEKLFF	TRBV28	TRBJ1-4	-	TRBD1
TGTGCCAGCAGCTCCGGGACAGGGGGGGGCGAGCAGTACTTC	CASSSGTGGGEQYF	TRBV5-4	TRBJ2-7	-	TRBD1
TGTGCCAGCAGTGACTCCGGGACTAGCACAGATACGCAGTATTTT	CASSDSGTSTDTQYF	TRBV6-4	TRBJ2-3	-	-
TGTGCCAGCAGTTCAGGGGGGCGGACCTACGAGCAGTACTTC	CASSSGGRTYEQYF	TRBV27	TRBJ2-7	-	-